This T cell receptor beta chain stems from a study of blood T cell repertoires in COVID-19. Study-wide background: There were acute and convalescent COVID-19 samples, and they came from the United States, Italy and Spain. Sample material is recorded as cDNA or gDNA derived from T cells, B-cell-depleted T cells, or PBMCs.

In its sample, this clone was seen a few times. Per the authors' pipeline: Counts of nucleated cells, estimated from reference gene primer amplification, were obtained. Generated by immunoSEQ multiplex PCR, the TCRdb table keeps only in-frame clones and is missing some. V and J calls and clone size come straight from that table; D and trimming were deduced from the DNA. The profile shows hundreds of thousands of clones, around 87% of them singletons. Germline V lookup: CDR1 LGHDT, CDR2 YNNKEL (reference sequence). The CDR3 covers 15 residues. Germline trimming cut 3 bases from V and 10 bases from J; bases unmatched to any gene: 9.

This TCR came from a man in his 70s with acute or convalescent COVID-19. Material: peripheral blood. The chain uses TRBV3-1 (or the pseudogene TRBV3-2) and TRBJ1-6; 7 nucleotides align to TRBD1. CDR3 DNA: TGTGCCAGCAGCCATATGACAGGGCAGGGCTCACCCCTCCACTTT. The encoded protein is CASSHMTGQGSPLHF.